This TCR beta chain was retrieved from a study of T cell repertoires in cytomegalovirus infection. Overall study: An indication of both CMV infection and matching HLA type came from public TCR beta signatures. Whole-study results and caveats: Summed frequency of public TCR beta families distinguished CMV carriers with the relevant HLA.

One entry per CDR3 protein results from TCRdb running MiXCR on the reads. This sample has about 360,000 distinct CDR3 sequences; over 15% occur once, and the top ten carry 7.5% to 9%. This clonotype was recorded at least ten times. Its antigen is undetermined. This clonotype was obtained from a human donor in good health (CMV status not recorded). Some clones in this sample may be carry-over from other donors' samples. Sequenced material: PBMCs.

CDR3 coding DNA: TGTGCCAGCAGTTTTCAGATCGGGACTAGCGGCCAAGAGACCCAGTACTTC. Translated, it gives CASSFQIGTSGQETQYF. This chain links TRBV12-3 or TRBV12-4 with TRBJ2-5, with 11 bases matching TRBD2. Unmatched junction bases numbered 7, after V lost 3 bases and J lost 1 base. This CDR3 contains 17 residues.